The TCR beta chain under discussion was sequenced for a study of breast tumors, draining lymph nodes, adjacent tissues. Whole-study results and caveats: Tumor T cell lymph node origin was a supported hypothesis, not proven. Findings are consistent with lymph node origin and intratumoral expansion of most tumor T cells. Luminal-like breast cancer showed significantly greater tumor-nontumor repertoire similarity than basal-like breast cancer did. Tumor TCR diversity was below lymph nodes but above nontumor tissue.

TCRdb analysed the multiplex PCR reads with MiXCR anew, one entry per CDR3 protein. The sample shows some 170,000 distinct CDR3 sequences, approximately 33% of them seen only once. Samples came from axillary lymph nodes draining the breast cancer. In the case of this clonotype: The antigen remains undetermined.

Germline V gives CDR1 SGHTA, CDR2 FQGNSA. There are 14 residues in the CDR3. V lost 5 bases to trimming and J lost 5 bases, with 12 bases between them. The sample consisted of axillary lymph node tissue. The V gene is TRBV7-2, the J gene TRBJ1-4; D remains unclear. The receptor comes from a female donor with breast cancer. Some clones in this sample may be carry-over from other donors' samples. CDR3 in DNA: TGTGCCAGCAGCACCCGTGGCAGGAATGAAAAACTGTTTTTT. Translating gives CASSTRGRNEKLFF.